Sequencing of this TCR beta chain was carried out in a study of shared clonotypes between healthy human individuals. Study-level results: Lower generation probabilities were found for non-shared clonotypes than for those shared by all four donors. Of the naive CD4 clonotypes, around 4.8% were shared across several donors.

The CDR3 extends over 15 amino acids. Germline V gene lookup returns CDR1 SNHLY and CDR2 FYNNEI. The V segment lost 6 bases and the J segment 5 bases; nucleotides outside the gene matches: 8. Cells designated naive CD8 were CD45RO-negative and were positively selected for CCR7, with terminally differentiated effector memory CD45RA+ cells excluded. Measured with immunoSEQ multiplex PCR; TCRdb has only the in-frame clones, and not every one. The sample contains roughly 570,000 clones, roughly 98% of which appear only once. To note about this clone: Its antigen is unidentified.

Sequenced: naive CD8+ T cells sorted from blood. This receptor was obtained from a man aged 30 to 45 in good health. The chain uses TRBV2 and TRBJ2-1; 9 bases match TRBD2. The CDR3 sequence is CASRTTSGRNNEQFF. DNA of the CDR3: TGTGCCAGCAGGACCACTAGCGGGCGAAACAATGAGCAGTTCTTC.